This entry features one TCR beta chain sequence. The sample comes from a study of T cells in Graves' hyperthyroidism and ophthalmopathy. Isolation of PBMCs was performed on about 10 ml fresh peripheral blood. Amplification targeted TCR beta CDR3 regions from RNA transcripts. First-round RT-PCR of the TCR CDR3 relied on the HTBI primer set. TCRdb re-called the multiplex PCR reads with MiXCR, one entry per CDR3 protein. The sample carries a few hundred thousand distinct CDR3 sequences, under 20% recorded once. The CDR3 totals 14 residues. Germline CDR1 MNHNS, CDR2 SASEGT. V dropped 7 bases and J dropped 0 bases, with 10 bases sitting between them.

Sequences were obtained from blood. This chain joins TRBV6-1 and TRBJ1-3; unclear D gene. The sequence was collected from a woman under 30 with Graves' ophthalmopathy. The CDR3 protein is CASIPGVSGNTIYF. The CDR3 DNA sequence: TGTGCCAGCATTCCCGGAGTCTCTGGAAACACCATATATTTT.